The rows below give T cell receptor beta chains drawn from one sample of a study of blood T cells in healthy people across ages. MiXCR, run by TCRdb on the 5' RACE reads, gives a single entry per CDR3 protein. This table holds 600,000 or so distinct CDR3 sequences, about 30% found once. Source material: blood. The origin of the receptors is a woman older than 75 in good health. CDR3s include the opening cysteine and the closing phenylalanine or tryptophan. The D gene is left open where the match is weak. Size values are once, few and many counts, or a class for expanded clones, and some rows have none.

clone size,J gene,V gene,D gene,CDR3 protein,CDR3 DNA
-,TRBJ2-5,TRBV5-1,-,CASSFGPLVLETQYF,TGCGCCAGCAGCTTCGGACCCCTAGTGCTAGAGACCCAGTACTTC
many,TRBJ2-5,TRBV6-5,TRBD1,CASRTGTEETQYF,TGTGCCAGCAGAACCGGGACAGAAGAGACCCAGTACTTC
-,TRBJ1-1,TRBV12-3/TRBV12-4,TRBD1,CASRYRGLNTEAFF,TGTGCCAGCAGGTACAGGGGCTTGAACACTGAAGCTTTCTTT
many,TRBJ1-6,TRBV20-1,-,CSAPQGFNSPLHF,TGCAGTGCCCCACAGGGCTTCAATTCACCCCTCCACTTT
-,TRBJ2-3,TRBV7-2,TRBD2,CASSLKASGGYYTQYF,TGTGCCAGCAGCTTAAAGGCTAGCGGGGGGTATTATACGCAGTATTTT
-,TRBJ2-3,TRBV6-2/TRBV6-3,TRBD2,CASSLAGRSTGTQYF,TGTGCCAGCAGTCTAGCGGGGAGGAGCACAGGTACGCAGTATTTT
many,TRBJ1-5,TRBV5-1,-,CASSLTVGPNQPQHF,TGCGCCAGCAGCTTAACCGTCGGGCCCAATCAGCCCCAGCATTTT
-,TRBJ2-1,TRBV7-2,-,CASNLDGVNEQFF,TGTGCCAGCAACTTGGATGGCGTCAATGAGCAGTTCTTC
many,TRBJ2-5,TRBV3-1,-,CASSPGRGPQTQYF,TGTGCCAGCAGCCCTGGGCGAGGCCCGCAGACCCAGTACTTC
few,TRBJ2-5,TRBV7-9,TRBD2,CASSRTGLAVIKEEQYF,TGTGCCAGCAGTCGGACGGGACTAGCGGTTATTAAGGAGGAGCAGTACTTC
many,TRBJ2-1,TRBV6-1,TRBD1,CASSSQRTGSNEQFF,TGTGCCAGCAGTTCCCAGCGGACAGGGTCCAATGAGCAGTTCTTC
-,TRBJ1-1,TRBV29-1,-,CSVGRRADTEAFF,TGCAGCGTTGGCCGCAGGGCGGACACTGAAGCTTTCTTT
many,TRBJ2-1,TRBV27,TRBD2,CASSSLPGTSGGARWNEQFF,TGTGCCAGCAGTTCTCTCCCCGGGACTAGCGGGGGGGCTAGGTGGAATGAGCAGTTCTTC
-,TRBJ2-7,TRBV12-3/TRBV12-4,TRBD1,CASSLSDRSLYEQYF,TGTGCCAGCAGTTTATCGGACAGGAGCCTATACGAGCAGTACTTC
-,TRBJ1-1,TRBV9,-,CASSPSLGWGTEAFF,TGTGCCAGCAGCCCCTCATTGGGCTGGGGCACTGAAGCTTTCTTT
-,TRBJ2-7,TRBV4-2,TRBD1,CASSQGMTGGEQYF,TGTGCCAGCAGCCAAGGGATGACAGGGGGCGAGCAGTACTTC
many,TRBJ1-6,TRBV3-1,TRBD1,CASTSTGSDSPLHF,TGTGCCAGCACCTCGACAGGGAGTGATTCACCCCTCCACTTT
-,TRBJ2-6,TRBV6-5,-,CASSYFGTGSSGANVRTF,-
many,TRBJ1-6,TRBV20-1,-,CSASTGPSYNSPLHF,TGCAGTGCCAGCACAGGGCCGTCCTATAATTCACCCCTCCACTTT
few,TRBJ1-6,TRBV18,-,CASSPQKGSGSPLHF,TGTGCCAGCTCACCACAGAAGGGAAGTGGTTCACCCCTCCACTTT
-,TRBJ1-1,TRBV29-1,TRBD1,CSPSGQGGAEAFF,TGCAGCCCCTCGGGACAGGGAGGGGCTGAAGCTTTCTTT
few,TRBJ1-5,TRBV20-1,-,CSAQTAGFNQPQHF,TGCAGTGCCCAGACAGCCGGATTCAATCAGCCCCAGCATTTT
-,TRBJ1-5,TRBV6-2/TRBV6-3,-,CASSYPRGAHQPQHF,TGTGCCAGCAGTTACCCCAGGGGAGCACATCAGCCCCAGCATTTT
many,TRBJ1-6,TRBV28,-,CASSKNVVRTALGSYNSPLHF,TGTGCCAGCAGCAAAAATGTAGTTCGGACAGCTCTGGGCTCCTATAATTCACCCCTCCACTTT
-,TRBJ1-5,TRBV18,-,CASSQYGTGSSNQPQHF,TGTGCCAGCTCACAGTACGGGACGGGGTCGAGCAATCAGCCCCAGCATTTT
-,TRBJ1-1,TRBV5-1,TRBD1,CASSFTQGATEAFF,TGCGCCAGCAGCTTCACACAGGGGGCTACTGAAGCTTTCTTT
-,TRBJ2-2,TRBV3-1,TRBD1,CASSQVQGAGVGELFF,TGTGCCAGCAGTCAAGTTCAGGGGGCGGGTGTCGGGGAGCTGTTTTTT
many,TRBJ2-7,TRBV3-1,-,CASSKSGPPYEQYF,TGTGCCAGCAGCAAATCGGGACCCCCCTACGAGCAGTACTTC
-,TRBJ1-2,TRBV20-1,-,CSARAASNYGYTF,TGCAGTGCTAGAGCAGCCTCTAACTATGGCTACACCTTC